This T cell receptor beta chain originates from a study of cytomegalovirus exposure and HLA in healthy donors (dated by TCRdb to about 2017). For the wider study: An earlier analysis of about 560 of the donors reported approximately 300 Gb of sequence data and 117 million unique TCR beta sequences obtained from around 170 million T cells. A later genetic analysis took genome-wide SNP genotypes for about 55% of the 666 donors and used that subset as a discovery cohort. Donor age, sex, ethnicity and CMV serostatus were compiled alongside the repertoire data. To study patterns of TCR occurrence, a later analysis re-analyzed previously published TCR beta repertoires from several hundred donors and added high-resolution HLA genotyping. Among over 350 genotyped donors of the cohort, an average of around 240,000 unique TCR beta nucleotide sequences were sequenced per donor, roughly 18% of them non-productive. Rather than using new phenotypic data, the later analysis identified candidate immune exposures from TCR beta sequences and from how often those sequences occurred across donors. The number of donors typed differed by locus, with about 629-630 for A, B, C, DRB1 and DQB1, roughly 520 for DQA1, approximately 580 for DPA1, and some 450 for DPB1. HLA typing included class I and class II loci at four-digit resolution. The study was designed to test whether signatures of past pathogen exposure could be identified by cataloging public T cell receptors. In an earlier analysis of 500 to 650 of the donors, high-throughput TCR beta sequencing was used to judge whether each TCR beta V gene segment behaved as functional or pseudogenic. To predict cytomegalovirus infection status, the study brought together high-throughput TCR immunosequencing, statistical association of individual TCRs with disease status, and machine learning. A separate validation cohort of roughly 110 different subjects was used in addition to the 666-subject first cohort. The study used immunosequencing to profile the T cell repertoires of approximately 640 subjects and linked those repertoires to cytomegalovirus serostatus. An early release covering over 500 HLA-typed donors comprised about 290 gigabases of sequencing data and around 80 million unique TCR sequences. Among the roughly 380 genotyped donors, approximately 76% belonged to the genetic ancestry cluster associated with self-reported Caucasian donors. Several DR-DQ haplotypes were handled as single units for association and clustering because linkage in the cohort was strong. Every discovery cohort repertoire had been produced on one sequencing platform.

Results and caveats for the whole study, not just this receptor: Linkage disequilibrium might explain the correlated functional status among segregating V segments, but an unknown experimental factor could not be ruled out. Sequencing depth was assumed to be roughly uniform across donors in the presence/absence analyses, though that assumption may not hold. The sequencing pipeline was judged likely to have produced a cluster of highly shared sequence variants as a technical artifact. Compared with equally common non-associated chains, HLA-associated TCR beta chains in a later analysis were more clonally expanded and had lower generation probabilities. The earlier analysis of 587 of the donors excluded roughly 17 rarely observed V segments, including chromosome 9 orphons, because counts were too low. A few of the identified cytomegalovirus-associated TCR beta chains were confirmed in vitro to be specific for cytomegalovirus antigens. HLA typing was unavailable for some donors at each locus, so association tests used only the typed subset. Some IMGT-functional V segments, including TRBV6-2 and TRBV6-3, could not be told apart with the 87-base-pair reads, so those segments were excluded. In a later analysis, over 15,000 TCR beta sequences were associated with specific HLA alleles at a false discovery rate of 0.05. A later analysis found that most CMV-associated TCR beta chains appeared HLA-restricted, with HLA associations seemingly driven largely by CMV exposure. A later genetic analysis reported fewer N-insertions in productive TCRs among donors in an Asian-associated ancestry cluster than the approximately 700-donor mean. In this cohort, only TCR beta chains were sequenced, and detectable features were limited by the absence of alpha or paired-chain data. In an earlier analysis of more than 500 of the donors, most TCR beta V segments appeared in productive rearrangements about 87% or about 30% of the time, broadly matching IMGT annotations. The authors suggested that the approach could potentially be extended to other disease states and immunological phenotypes. According to a later analysis, TCR association rates differed among HLA loci, with DRB1 alleles showing the most associated TCRs and HLA-C alleles showing the fewest. The study gave a list of 150 to 200 TCR beta chains associated with cytomegalovirus. For the cohort, immune exposure information was limited to CMV serostatus. While some public TCRs were present in many individuals, most TCR sequences turned up only very rarely across donors. A further reported finding was that TCR beta sequences accurately predicted the HLA-A and HLA-B alleles for most subjects in the first cohort. Assigning TCR associations to individual alleles was difficult when HLA alleles, especially DR and DQ, strongly co-occurred. In a later analysis, several top co-occurrence clusters were reported to appear linked to parvovirus B19, influenza, CMV and Epstein-Barr virus. V-gene and J-gene trimming of TCR beta chains was associated with a missense DCLRE1C variant in a later genetic analysis, and the association was replicated in an independent cohort. Cytomegalovirus status was reported to be diagnosed by the classifier with high specificity and sensitivity in both the original and validation cohorts.

The V end loses 1 base and the J end loses 5 bases, and a stretch of 14 bases separates them. The germline V gene supplies CDR1 MDHEN and CDR2 SYDVKM. The CDR3 spans 15 residues, from the cysteine through the phenylalanine. Just CDR3 DNA is preserved here, 45 bases in frame from base 1. The cohort consisted of some 730 healthy bone marrow donors. All cohort members were sampled while nominally healthy, although unrecorded immune exposures were likely present. The donor was CMV seronegative and was included in the group of approximately 350 seronegative cohort members. Each donor provided a peripheral blood sample, and peripheral blood mononuclear cells were used for TCR beta sequencing. The Qiagen DNeasy Blood Extraction Kit was used to extract genomic DNA from the blood cell samples. A word on this clone: Its antigen specificity is not known. Within one base of it there is no much larger clone, and no base qualities were kept.

The library was made by the immunoSEQ multiplex PCR assay. For the multiplex PCR, a mixture combining 60 forward primers for TCR Vbeta segments and 13 reverse primers for TCR Jbeta segments was used. Amplification of the CDR3 region of rearranged TCR beta genes was performed with a multiplex PCR assay on genomic DNA. Amplified TCR beta libraries were sequenced as 87-base-pair reads on the Illumina HiSeq System. The paper's data handling went like this. Across the 640 or so repertoires, a later analysis counted around 80 million unique TCR beta chains, roughly 11 million of which were shared by at least two donors. Raw reads were error-corrected and collapsed into unique sequences by a nearest-neighbor algorithm in which closely related sequences were merged to remove PCR and sequencing errors. CDR3 sequences were aligned to IMGT reference sequences to assign V, D and J gene segments. Each retained sequence needed at least a six-nucleotide match to both a V gene segment and a J gene segment. Rearrangements were called productive when the CDR3 lacked stop codons and stayed in frame with V and J; all others were non-productive. Following IMGT convention, CDR3 was defined as the stretch from the second conserved V-encoded cysteine up to the conserved J-encoded phenylalanine. The earlier analysis of some 550 of the donors excluded any sequence lacking an unambiguous match to a single V gene segment. An earlier analysis of 550 to 650 of the donors classified V segments as functional when productive rearrangements were above 56.7% and as segregating when the standard deviation between donors was above 5%. A statistical classification framework was built to diagnose cytomegalovirus status from the catalog of TCR beta chain sequences. A later analysis assigned V and J genes by comparing TCR nucleotide sequences with IMGT/GENE-DB human TR gene sequences. The TCRdist pipeline was used in a later analysis to assign CDR3 sequences and most-parsimonious VDJ recombination scenarios. A later analysis defined each TCR beta chain by its CDR3 amino acid sequence plus V-gene family, and excluded reads lacking a unique V-gene family. In a later analysis, 450 to 600 highly shared, low-generation-probability nucleotide sequences were removed to address suspected cross-contamination and a sequencing artifact. In a later analysis, a clonal expansion index for each public chain was calculated from normalized within-repertoire ranks of inferred template counts. In a later analysis, generation probabilities were computed with a VDJ recombination model fitted to out-of-frame rearrangements, and the resulting probabilities were checked against IGoR. Hypergeometric tests were used in a later analysis to score TCR-TCR, TCR-HLA and TCR-CMV co-occurrence, with a repertoire-size bias correction applied to the TCR pairs. A later analysis estimated false discovery rates by permuting HLA or CMV assignments 20 times. In a later analysis, co-occurring TCRs were grouped using DBSCAN, and TCRdist sequence similarity was added for clustering within HLA-allele-positive subsets. Co-occurrence clustering excluded repertoires with fewer than 30,000 or more than 120,000 public chains, plus five with anomalous nucleotide sharing. The table comes from immuneACCESS by way of TCRdb, which keeps in-frame sequences with V and J called. Part of the clones is missing from these tables; in studies checked, under half for an unresolved V gene and the rest for unknown reasons. Clone size and V and J calls were adopted from that table, with D and trimming inferred from the DNA. In this sample the table shows under 250,000 clones, just over 75% of which occur a single time. 0.63% of the sample goes to the ten largest clones.

In this chain, TRBV28 is recombined with TRBJ1-1; there is no confident call for the D gene. Sequenced input: PBMCs. This TCR came from a man younger than 35 in good health and CMV-seronegative. The bases are TGTGCCAGCAGTTTATACCGGACCGCGGGAACTGAAGCTTTCTTT. Its translation is CASSLYRTAGTEAFF. Joined to the reference TRBV28 and TRBJ1-1 proteins, this CDR3 gives the full variable domain: DVKVTQSSRYLVKRTGEKVFLECVQDMDHENMFWYRQDPGLGLRLIYFSYDVKMKEKGDIPEGYSVSREKKERFSLILESASTNQTSMYLCASSLYRTAGTEAFFGQGTRLTVV.